Given below is one T cell receptor beta chain in context. The antigen remains unidentified. The record originates from a study of T-cell reconstitution after alpha-beta-depleted transplantation in children. Regarding the study as a whole: Expanded clones from the graft, numbering several hundred, reportedly supplied alpha-beta T cells about two months after transplant. It was newly produced T cells that mostly accounted for T-cell counts and diversity one year after transplant.

Construction of the TCRbeta library involved unique molecular identifiers. One entry per CDR3 protein results from TCRdb running MiXCR on the PCR reads. The data hold 550,000 to 800,000 distinct CDR3 sequences, with 13% observed a single time. CDR3 length: 15 residues. V dropped 1 base and J dropped 6 bases, with 13 bases sitting between them. The germline V gene has CDR1 SGHRS and CDR2 YFSETQ. The rearrangement joins TRBV5-1 to TRBJ2-2; maybe TRBD2 (5 bases). The clonotype originates from a girl aged 2-10 years with congenital amegakaryocytic thrombocytopenia, due to receive a stem cell transplant. The sample here was PBMCs, taken before TCRalphabeta/CD19-depleted stem cell transplant. CDR3 residues: CASSLPSLNAGELFF. DNA of the CDR3: TGCGCCAGCAGCTTGCCTAGCTTGAATGCCGGGGAGCTGTTTTTT.